This T cell receptor beta chain was obtained from a study of neurological immune-mediated disorders (dated by TCRdb to about 2019). About the study as a whole: Peripheral blood TCR-beta repertoires from patients with HTLV-I-associated myelopathy (HAM/TSP), patients with multiple sclerosis, and healthy controls were compared in the study using UMI-based sequencing. Of the approximately 68 subjects in the cohort, roughly 14 were HAM/TSP patients, about 34 were multiple sclerosis patients, and some 20 were healthy controls. The approximately 100 TCR-beta libraries included longitudinal samples, technical triplicates and paired sorted CD4+ and CD8+ T-cell subsets alongside PBMC samples. General conclusions and limits of the study: No identical CDR3 amino acid sequences were shared among expanded clones across subjects, suggesting private TCR-beta repertoires in all groups. TCR clonal expansion was highest in HAM/TSP patients and lowest in MS patients, with MS patients falling below even healthy controls.

A note on this clonotype: Its antigen target is currently unknown. Base qualities are not at hand, and no much larger clone is one base apart.

Including cysteine and phenylalanine, the CDR3 has 15 amino acids. Of all the DNA, just the CDR3 is kept, 45 bases in frame from base 1. The germline V gene specifies SGHTA as CDR1 and FQGNSA as CDR2. The trim is 4 bases for V and 4 bases for J, with a gap of 14 bases between the germline ends. Healthy controls were blood bank volunteers in Maryland, USA. Libraries from unsorted PBMCs were made from 2 million PBMCs kept in RNAlater at -80 degrees C until RNA extraction. PBMCs were separated from peripheral blood using Ficoll-Hypaque density gradient centrifugation and then cryopreserved in liquid nitrogen. cDNA was synthesized by template-switch 5'RACE using a primer with a 10-nucleotide random unique molecular identifier that tagged each TCR transcript. Every sequencing run covered 15-18 subjects and yielded more than 160 million TCR-beta sequences. The RNeasy kit was used to extract total RNA. The KAPA Real-time Library Amplification kit was used to amplify TCR-beta VDJ regions with primers for the TCR constant region and the 5'RACE anchor. Sample indexes and Illumina adaptors were added in a first PCR, and a second PCR then increased library yield. After Ampure bead purification, the TCR product of roughly 650 bp was size-selected on a 2% E-gel SizeSelection system. Before pooling, library quality was assessed on a Bioanalyzer, concentration was determined with Qubit, and library quantification was performed with the Kapa Library Quantification kit. An Illumina HiSeq 2500 sequenced the libraries paired-end 2 x 150 bp. To increase sequence diversity, roughly 23-30% phiX was spiked into each library pool. Per the source publication's procedure: Quality-filtered reads were processed with the UMI-based MiGEC pipeline, and over 85% of raw TCR sequences were removed by the MiGEC pipeline during error correction. IMGT germline references were used for alignment of VDJ genes, and clonotypes were defined by a unique CDR3 amino acid sequence together with V-J genes. Clonal expansion, Shannon diversity and CDR3 relatedness were evaluated with VDJtools (CalcPairwiseDistances, ClusterSamples), while phylogenetic trees were built in CLCbio workbench. A clone was classed as expanded if it had 8 or more unique UMIs, a cutoff based on coefficient-of-variation modelling across technical triplicates. TCRdb itself trimmed the public reads at Q25 with fastp, ran MiXCR and retained productive beta chains. Entries that share a CDR3 protein sequence are merged under the most common genes and DNA. It is TCRdb's table, rather than the study itself, that gives the V and J calls and clone size. The sample profile shows under 50,000 distinct CDR3 sequences; roughly 26% of them were found once. About 23% of the sample is held by the ten biggest clonotypes.

The receptor chain draws on TRBV7-2 and TRBJ1-3; there is no confident call for the D gene. The sequenced sample consisted of PBMCs. The TCR was taken from a woman aged 65 to 85 in good health. The CDR3 sequence is CASSYQFIGGNTIYF. The nucleotide sequence is given as TGTGCCAGCAGCTACCAATTTATAGGGGGAAACACCATATATTTT.